These T cell receptor beta chains were read from a single sample in a study of cytomegalovirus exposure and HLA in healthy donors. Assay: immunoSEQ multiplex PCR; the TCRdb copy retains only in-frame clones and omits some. The sample lists around 150,000 clones; over 65% were seen once. Sequenced: PBMCs. All receptors derive from a man aged 18 to 29 in good health and CMV-seropositive. CDR3s include the opening cysteine and the closing phenylalanine or tryptophan. The D gene is left open where the match is weak. Expanded clones get a size class; other rows say once, few or many, or leave the size out.

abundance	j_gene	v_gene	d_gene	CDR3aa	CDR3nt
.	TRBJ1-2	TRBV5-1	TRBD1	CASSLAGTGNYGYTF	TGCGCCAGCAGCTTGGCCGGGACAGGGAACTATGGCTACACCTTC
few	TRBJ1-1	TRBV6-1	.	CASIRVITEAFF	TGTGCCAGCATCAGGGTGATCACTGAAGCTTTCTTT
.	TRBJ1-6	TRBV19	.	CASSTSLRGSPLHF	TGTGCCAGTAGTACCTCACTTAGGGGGTCACCCCTCCACTTT
.	TRBJ1-3	TRBV7-9	.	CASSLVAGREGNTIYF	TGTGCCAGCAGCTTAGTAGCCGGCAGGGAAGGAAACACCATATATTTT
once	TRBJ2-5	TRBV7-9	.	CASSSRGQETQYF	TGTGCCAGCAGCTCCAGGGGCCAAGAGACCCAGTACTTC
.	TRBJ2-5	TRBV7-3	.	CASSALGGMIETQYF	TGTGCCAGCAGCGCCTTGGGGGGAATGATAGAGACCCAGTACTTC
few	TRBJ2-6	TRBV2	.	CASSERIGGSGANVLTF	TGTGCCAGCAGTGAAAGGATAGGAGGCTCTGGGGCCAACGTCCTGACTTTC
few	TRBJ1-1	TRBV5-1	TRBD1	CASSSRQGNTEAFF	TGCGCCAGCAGCTCACGACAGGGGAACACTGAAGCTTTCTTT
few	TRBJ1-2	TRBV19	TRBD1	CASSQGDRAFSTF	TGTGCCAGTAGCCAAGGGGACAGGGCCTTTTCCACCTTC
.	TRBJ1-1	TRBV5-6	.	CASSRWGGKRVPEDTEAFF	TGTGCCAGCAGCCGTTGGGGGGGAAAAAGGGTCCCAGAGGACACTGAAGCTTTCTTT
few	TRBJ1-4	TRBV19	.	CASTWTKGHKANEKLFF	TGTGCCAGCACCTGGACAAAAGGCCACAAGGCTAATGAAAAACTGTTTTTT
.	TRBJ1-3	TRBV27	TRBD1	CASRTGQGLSTIYF	TGTGCCAGCAGGACGGGACAGGGGTTGTCCACCATATATTTT
.	TRBJ2-2	TRBV4-1	.	CASSQSPLRPNTGELFF	TGCGCCAGCAGCCAAAGCCCCTTGCGCCCGAACACCGGGGAGCTGTTTTTT
few	TRBJ2-5	TRBV5-4	TRBD1	CASSQIQGAEETQYF	TGTGCCAGCAGCCAGATACAGGGGGCAGAGGAGACCCAGTACTTC
.	TRBJ1-1	TRBV7-2	TRBD1	CASSFGDRPNTEAFF	TGTGCCAGCAGCTTTGGGGACAGGCCGAACACTGAAGCTTTCTTT
.	TRBJ1-1	TRBV5-4	.	CASKTEGNTEAFF	TGTGCCAGCAAAACGGAGGGGAACACTGAAGCTTTCTTT
.	TRBJ1-1	TRBV7-8	.	CASSLGDRLGEAFF	TGTGCCAGCAGCTTAGGTGACAGGTTGGGGGAAGCTTTCTTT
.	TRBJ2-6	TRBV4-2	TRBD2	CASSPTSGPSGANVLTF	TGTGCCAGCAGCCCGACTAGCGGCCCCTCTGGGGCCAACGTCCTGACTTTC
.	TRBJ1-5	TRBV5-4	.	CASSLPRGNQPQHF	TGTGCCAGCAGCTTGCCGCGTGGCAATCAGCCCCAGCATTTT
.	TRBJ1-5	TRBV28	TRBD1	CASNSEIRDRGNQPQHF	TGTGCCAGCAATTCAGAAATCCGGGACAGGGGCAATCAGCCCCAGCATTTT
.	TRBJ2-3	TRBV5-4	.	CASKPSGVDTQYF	TGTGCCAGCAAGCCCTCGGGGGTGGATACGCAGTATTTT
few	TRBJ1-5	TRBV19	.	CASHSQQGGNQPQHF	TGTGCCAGCCACTCACAACAGGGAGGCAATCAGCCCCAGCATTTT
once	TRBJ1-2	TRBV5-1	.	CASSLDRGGYTF	TGCGCCAGCAGCTTGGATCGGGGTGGCTACACCTTC
.	TRBJ1-1	TRBV27	.	CASSSPQIARAFF	TGTGCCAGCAGTTCCCCACAGATTGCGAGAGCTTTCTTT
.	TRBJ1-4	TRBV7-2	TRBD1	CASSSGLQGASEKLFF	TGTGCCAGCAGCTCCGGCCTACAGGGGGCAAGTGAAAAACTGTTTTTT
.	TRBJ1-2	TRBV28	TRBD1	CASRLGQAQLNYGYTF	TGTGCCAGCAGACTCGGACAGGCCCAGTTAAACTATGGCTACACCTTC
.	TRBJ1-4	TRBV7-2	TRBD1	CASSLGGQANEKLFF	TGTGCCAGCAGCTTGGGGGGACAGGCAAATGAAAAACTGTTTTTT
.	TRBJ1-2	TRBV30	TRBD1	CAWSAPGQGAFGYTF	TGTGCCTGGAGTGCTCCGGGACAGGGGGCCTTTGGCTACACCTTC
.	TRBJ1-4	TRBV10-2	.	CASANRGSNEKLFF	TGCGCCAGCGCAAACCGAGGGTCTAATGAAAAACTGTTTTTT
.	TRBJ2-3	TRBV27	TRBD2	CASSFRAGVTDTQYF	TGTGCCAGCAGTTTCAGGGCGGGGGTTACAGATACGCAGTATTTT
.	TRBJ1-2	TRBV9	.	CASSEDKIYGYTF	TGTGCCAGCAGCGAGGACAAAATCTATGGCTACACCTTC
once	TRBJ1-3	TRBV15	.	CATSRDWSSGNTIYF	TGTGCCACCAGCAGAGACTGGAGCTCTGGAAACACCATATATTTT
.	TRBJ2-1	TRBV12-5	.	CASGLVLGPSSYNEQFF	TGTGCTAGTGGTTTGGTACTAGGCCCGAGCTCCTACAATGAGCAGTTCTTC
.	TRBJ1-1	TRBV29-1	.	CSVGIMGGAGEAFF	TGCAGCGTTGGAATCATGGGGGGGGCGGGGGAGGCTTTCTTT
.	TRBJ2-3	TRBV5-1	TRBD1	CASSIGTASPHGTDTQYF	TGCGCCAGCAGCATCGGGACAGCAAGTCCTCATGGCACAGATACGCAGTATTTT
.	TRBJ1-2	TRBV25-1	.	CASSDRDSDGYTF	TGTGCCAGCAGTGACAGGGATTCGGACGGCTACACCTTC
.	TRBJ2-3	TRBV5-8	TRBD1	CASSRGQGSTDTQYF	TGTGCCAGCAGCCGGGGACAGGGGAGCACAGATACGCAGTATTTT
.	TRBJ1-5	TRBV30	TRBD1	CAFGTGSDQPQHF	TGTGCCTTCGGGACAGGGTCTGACCAGCCCCAGCATTTT
once	TRBJ2-2	TRBV7-9	.	CASSSSGQTRNTGELFF	TGTGCCAGCAGCTCTTCCGGACAGACCAGAAACACCGGGGAGCTGTTTTTT
.	TRBJ2-5	TRBV7-7	TRBD2	CASSLGTSGRVETQYF	TGTGCTAGCAGCCTCGGGACTAGCGGGAGAGTGGAGACCCAGTACTTC
.	TRBJ2-5	TRBV5-6	.	CASSLGGTGEKTQYF	TGTGCCAGCAGCTTGGGCGGGACGGGAGAAAAGACCCAGTACTTC
once	TRBJ1-5	TRBV28	.	CASSLSLRNQPQHF	TGTGCCAGCAGTTTATCCCTGCGTAATCAGCCCCAGCATTTT